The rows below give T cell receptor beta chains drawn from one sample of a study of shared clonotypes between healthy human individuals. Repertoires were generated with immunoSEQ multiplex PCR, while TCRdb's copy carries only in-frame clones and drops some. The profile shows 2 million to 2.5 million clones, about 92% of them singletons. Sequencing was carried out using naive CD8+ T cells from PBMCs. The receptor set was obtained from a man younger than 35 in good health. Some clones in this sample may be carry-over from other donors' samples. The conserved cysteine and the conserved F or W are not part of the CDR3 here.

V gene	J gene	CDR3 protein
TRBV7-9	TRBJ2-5	ASSSRLGTQETQY
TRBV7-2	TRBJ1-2	ASSLARGAYYGYT
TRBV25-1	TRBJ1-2	ASTPSRGRINYGYT
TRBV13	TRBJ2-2	ASRSDKTGELF
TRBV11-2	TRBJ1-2	ASSLSLSYGYT
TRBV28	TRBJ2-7	ASSLPTLYEQY
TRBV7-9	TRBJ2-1	ASSLTPGQGNNEQF
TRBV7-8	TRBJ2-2	ASSWLGAGGTGELF
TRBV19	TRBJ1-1	ASSPRPGGTEAF
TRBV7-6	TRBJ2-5	ASSLFGGGSQETQY
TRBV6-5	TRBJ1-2	ASSYGGGYT
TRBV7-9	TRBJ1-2	ASSVGLVGYT
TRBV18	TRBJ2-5	ASSPGTANQETQY
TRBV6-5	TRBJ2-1	ASEGPINNEQF
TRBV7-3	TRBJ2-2	ASSRLAGDTGELF
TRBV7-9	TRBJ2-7	ASSLWDGPYEQY
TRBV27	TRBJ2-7	ASSLSVASGSYEQY
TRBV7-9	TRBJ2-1	ASSEGLAGNEQF
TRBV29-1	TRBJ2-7	SVVVRLATSSYEQY
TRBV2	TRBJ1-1	ASKGAWGNTEAF
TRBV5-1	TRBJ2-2	ASSTDFDGELF
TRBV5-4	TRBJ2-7	ASSPGAEDLREQY
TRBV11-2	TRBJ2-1	ASSRPGTSVHNEQF
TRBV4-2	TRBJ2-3	ASSQVGTLTSTDTQY
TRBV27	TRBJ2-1	ASSLGQGPYNEQF
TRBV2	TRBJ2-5	ASRASGSGETQY
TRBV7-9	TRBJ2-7	ASSLAFGSFYEQY
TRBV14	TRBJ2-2	ASSRSGSNTGELF
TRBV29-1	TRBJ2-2	SVAANQGGRAPGELF
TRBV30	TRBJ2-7	AWEDPTYEQY
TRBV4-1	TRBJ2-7	ASSKGENYEQY
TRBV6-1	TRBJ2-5	ASSEITGGIQETQY